The 15 T cell receptor beta chains presented below share a single source sample, sequenced in a study of monozygotic twins with cystic fibrosis. Clones were read by immunoSEQ multiplex PCR, and TCRdb kept only the in-frame ones, dropping some. The sample lists tens of thousands of clones, over 75% occurring once. The sample was blood. These TCRs come from a girl aged 2 to 10 with cystic fibrosis.

This sequence joins TRBV6-1 and TRBJ2-7, with 9 bases lining up with TRBD1. Per germline, CDR1 MNHNS and CDR2 SASEGT. V shed 7 bases and J 4 bases; nucleotides not matched to a gene: 8. This CDR3 has 14 residues. The CDR3 region is CASKRTGAPYEQYF. The CDR3, as DNA: TGTGCCAGCAAGAGGACAGGGGCCCCTTACGAGCAGTACTTC.

This sequence joins TRBV29-1 and TRBJ2-7; 10 bases line up with TRBD2. This CDR3 is built from 14 residues. V was clipped by 1 base and J by 3 bases; unmatched bases: 3. The germline V gene encodes CDR1 SQVTM and CDR2 ANQGSEA. The CDR3 is CSVEGTSGVYEQYF. DNA of the CDR3: TGCAGCGTTGAAGGAACTAGCGGGGTCTACGAGCAGTACTTC.

The count of this clone is one. The rearrangement joins TRBV12-1 to TRBJ1-5. TRBV12-1 is recorded as a pseudogene. The CDR3 consists of 16 residues. Here the CDR3 reads CASSFEGKQINQPQHF. The CDR3 nucleotides read TGTGCCAGCAGCTTTGAGGGAAAACAGATCAATCAGCCCCAGCATTTT.

The table lists this clone with a few counts. The rearrangement joins TRBV15 to TRBJ2-7; 10 bases line up with TRBD1. CDR3 size: 16 residues. V was clipped by 8 bases and J by 5 bases; unmatched bases: 15. Germline assignment: CDR1 LNHNV and CDR2 YYDKDF (reference sequence). CDR3 bases: TGTGCCACCTCGGGGATCCGGGGACAGGGGTTCGACGAGCAGTACTTC. This gives the protein CATSGIRGQGFDEQYF. The whole variable domain, filled in from reference TRBV15 and TRBJ2-7, reads DAMVIQNPRYQVTQFGKPVTLSCSQTLNHNVMYWYQQKSSQAPKLLFHYYDKDFNNEADTPDNFQSRRPNTSFCFLDIRSPGLGDTAMYLCATSGIRGQGFDEQYFGPGTRLTVT.

The chain joins TRBV2 to TRBJ1-1; D possibly corresponds to TRBD1 (5 bases). The CDR3 spans 20 residues. V was shortened by 2 bases and J by 1 base, with 26 bases between the two germline ends. Per the germline V gene, CDR1 is SNHLY and CDR2 is FYNNEI. DNA for the CDR3: TGTGCCAGCAGTGAAATCTTACGCCACCCGGATTATGGGGGGAACACTGAAGCTTTCTTT. Encoded protein: CASSEILRHPDYGGNTEAFF.

J is TRBJ2-3 and V is TRBV4-3; possibly TRBD1 for D (7 bases). Per germline, CDR1 LGHNA and CDR2 YSLEER. Trimming took 3 bases from V and 2 from J, leaving 15 bases between them. The CDR3 is made up of 16 amino acids. CDR3 in amino acids: CASSHGQGGATDTQYF. CDR3 in DNA: TGCGCCAGCAGCCATGGTCAGGGGGGAGCCACAGATACGCAGTATTTT.

The V call is TRBV5-4, the J call TRBJ1-2; no firm D call. With 0 bases removed from V and 1 base from J, the gap between germline ends came to 1 base. Germline V lookup: CDR1 SGHNT, CDR2 YYREEE (reference sequence). This CDR3 comprises 12 residues. The CDR3 coding sequence is TGTGCCAGCAGCTTGGATAACTATGGCTACACCTTC. Its translation is CASSLDNYGYTF.

This chain connects TRBV7-8 to TRBJ2-1, with 12 bases matching TRBD1. CDR3 length equals 19 residues. The J segment lost 0 bases and the V segment lost 1 base, leaving 7 bases of the junction unmatched. The germline CDR1 and CDR2 sequences are SGHVS and FQNEAQ. This CDR3 reads CASSLVRDRGRGSYNEQFF. In DNA form, the CDR3 reads TGTGCCAGCAGCTTAGTCCGGGACAGGGGGCGAGGCTCCTACAATGAGCAGTTCTTC.

The chain couples TRBV2 to TRBJ2-5, with a weak D call TRBD2 (5 bases). The CDR3 length is 13 residues. Germline CDR1 and CDR2: SNHLY and FYNNEI. The V gene lost 7 bases and the J gene lost 3 bases, with 12 bases spanning the gap. CDR3 nucleotides: TGTGCCAGCACCGGTTCTAGCAAAGAGACCCAGTACTTC. This encodes CASTGSSKETQYF.

This clone has more than one count but fewer than ten. The chain joins TRBV18 to TRBJ1-2; D unclear. The germline gives CDR1 KGHSH, CDR2 LQKENI. The CDR3 spans 13 residues. The ends were cut back, 4 bases at V and 2 bases at J, with 8 bases in the middle. The CDR3 loop is CASSLNTNYGYTF. The CDR3 nucleotides are TGTGCCAGCTCACTAAACACCAACTATGGCTACACCTTC.

This rearrangement joins TRBV7-2 to TRBJ1-5; D unclear. The CDR3 runs to 15 residues. The germline CDR1 and CDR2 sequences are SGHTA and FQGNSA. V lost 1 base, J lost 1 base, and 8 bases lay in between. The CDR3 DNA sequence: TGTGCCAGCAGCTTAGGAGGTTCGAGCAATCAGCCCCAGCATTTT. Translation gives CASSLGGSSNQPQHF.

V usage is TRBV4-3 and J usage is TRBJ2-5; D is uncertain. Looked up from germline, CDR1 is LGHNA and CDR2 is YSLEER. CDR3 length equals 14 residues. Deletions cut 0 bases from V and 1 base from J, with 6 bases between. The CDR3 sequence is CASSQDHGQETQYF. DNA of the CDR3: TGCGCCAGCAGCCAAGATCACGGCCAAGAGACCCAGTACTTC.

The chain joins TRBV6-4 to TRBJ1-3; 7 bases map to TRBD1. This CDR3 contains 14 residues. V lost 8 bases, J lost 0 bases, and 4 bases stayed unmatched. CDR1 MRHNA and CDR2 SNTAGT come from the germline V gene. CDR3 in amino acids: CASSRGFSGNTIYF. CDR3 DNA: TGTGCCAGCTCCAGGGGGTTCTCTGGAAACACCATATATTTT.

This chain joins TRBV5-4 and TRBJ1-2, with TRBD1 matching over 9 bases. Germline V CDR1 and CDR2: SGHNT, YYREEE (reference sequence). V shed 4 bases, J shed 2 bases, and the junction held 6 bases outside the gene matches. The CDR3 is made up of 15 amino acids. This chain's CDR3 is CASSTYRGLNYGYTF. The CDR3 DNA follows: TGTGCCAGCAGCACCTACAGGGGGCTAAACTATGGCTACACCTTC.

The V call is TRBV7-2, the J call TRBJ2-3; D unclear. Trimming left V 1 base short and J 2 bases short, with 10 bases between. The CDR3 is made up of 15 amino acids. The germline V gene encodes CDR1 SGHTA and CDR2 FQGNSA. The CDR3 nucleotides read TGTGCCAGCAGCTTAGTCGAACTTCTCACAGATACGCAGTATTTT. Residues: CASSLVELLTDTQYF.